The next 23 T cell receptor beta chains were all read from a single sample in a study of blood T cells in healthy people across ages. A second PCR of 7 to 11 cycles used a sample-barcoded 5' primer and a J-beta primer mix. TCRdb passed the 5' RACE reads through MiXCR, listing each CDR3 protein once. The sample consists of 1,100,000 or so distinct CDR3 sequences, around 45% of them appearing once. Sequences were obtained from blood. All receptors derive from a woman aged 55-70 years in good health.

This clonotype was seen a few times. The chain carries TRBV6-2 or TRBV6-3 and TRBJ2-4; D is uncertain. The J call could be wrong; TRBJ2-7 is a better fit for the DNA end. There are 13 residues in the CDR3. Per germline, CDR1 MNHEY and CDR2 SVGEGT. The CDR3 loop is CASSQRTAYEQYF. CDR3 sequence (DNA): TGTGCCAGCAGTCAAAGGACGGCCTACGAGCAGTACTTC.

J is TRBJ2-7 and V is TRBV6-5, with D possibly matching TRBD1 (6 bases). The DNA end lines up better with TRBJ2-4; the J call may be wrong. The CDR3 runs to 14 residues. Germline lookup yields CDR1 MNHEY and CDR2 SVGAGI. The CDR3 reads CASSSTDGGGIQYF. The CDR3 DNA is TGTGCCAGCAGTTCCACGGATGGGGGCGGCATTCAGTACTTC.

To note about this clonotype: At one boundary the junction diverges from the germline segment, which might be a read error. The chain combines TRBV3-1 with TRBJ2-3, with D possibly TRBD2 on 6 matching bases. CDR3 length: 14 residues. Germline CDR1 reads LGHDT; CDR2 reads YNNKEL (reference sequence). In DNA, the CDR3 is TGTACCAGCAGCCAAGGACTACACACAGATACGCAGTATTTT. Its protein product is CTSSQGLHTDTQYF.

The CDR3 loop is CASSGRVYNSPLHF. CDR3 nucleotides: TGTGCCAGCAGTGGACGAGTTTATAATTCACCCCTCCACTTT. V is TRBV25-1 and J is TRBJ1-6; D gene uncertain. Germline V CDR1 and CDR2: MGHDK, SYGVNS. V dropped 4 bases and J dropped 4 bases, with 8 bases sitting between them. There are 14 residues in the CDR3.

The rearrangement joins TRBV20-1 to TRBJ2-7, with TRBD1 as a possible D gene (5 bases). Per germline, CDR1 DFQATT and CDR2 SNEGSKA (reference sequence). V was clipped by 2 bases and J by 2 bases, with 13 bases between them. The CDR3 loop spans 14 amino acids. CDR3 sequence reads: CSARNYRPPYEQYF. DNA of the CDR3: TGCAGTGCTAGAAACTACAGGCCCCCCTACGAGCAGTACTTC.

This clonotype was observed once. J is TRBJ2-1 and V is TRBV7-9; 9 nucleotides agree with TRBD2. The DNA end lines up better with TRBJ2-7; the J call may be wrong. Germline CDR1 is SEHNR and CDR2 is FQNEAQ (reference sequence). The CDR3 runs 17 residues. This CDR3 reads CASSKGGLAGQTYEQYF. The CDR3 nucleotides are TGTGCCAGCAGCAAAGGAGGGCTAGCGGGACAGACCTACGAGCAGTACTTC.

The chain recombines TRBV30 with TRBJ2-7; D gene ambiguous. This CDR3 spans 11 amino acids. Deletions cut 2 bases from V and 12 bases from J, with 14 bases between. Germline CDR1 reads GTSNPN; CDR2 reads SVGIG (reference sequence). DNA for the CDR3: TGTGCCTGGAGTAAAAGCTCTATCGGGTACTTC. Its translation is CAWSKSSIGYF.

The chain combines TRBV20-1 with TRBJ2-7; TRBD2 is a possible D gene (5 bases). Germline CDR1 is DFQATT and CDR2 is SNEGSKA (reference sequence). V lost 0 bases, J lost 2 bases, and 11 bases lay in between. The CDR3 loop spans 14 amino acids. CDR3 DNA: TGCAGTGCTAGAGATCAGAAGGGAGCCTACGAGCAGTACTTC. Translating gives CSARDQKGAYEQYF.

There are many counts of this clonotype. The chain combines TRBV29-1 with TRBJ2-4; possible D gene TRBD1, 5 bases. V shed 6 bases and J shed 0 bases, with 18 bases lying between them. The CDR3 has 16 amino acids. Germline-derived CDR1 and CDR2 are SQVTM and ANQGSEA. The CDR3: CSVQTKTAIAKNIQYF. CDR3 DNA sequence: TGCAGCGTCCAAACTAAGACAGCGATAGCCAAAAACATTCAGTACTTC.

This clonotype was found a few times. The rearrangement uses TRBV27 and TRBJ2-7; 7 bases align to TRBD2. Germline V gene sequence: CDR1 MNHEY, CDR2 SMNVEV (reference sequence). The CDR3 is 15 residues long. V gave up 3 bases and J gave up 3 bases; unmatched junction bases: 8. CDR3 nucleotides: TGTGCCAGCAGTTTGCTTAGCGGGTCTCTCTACGAGCAGTACTTC. This translates into CASSLLSGSLYEQYF.

Ten or more counts support this clonotype. V gene TRBV11-2 combines with J gene TRBJ2-5; tentatively, D is TRBD1 (6 bases). The CDR3 loop spans 15 amino acids. CDR1 SGHAT and CDR2 FQNNGV come from the germline V gene. V gave up 1 base and J gave up 5 bases, with 14 bases separating them. The chain's CDR3 is CASSLGQAHRETQYF. The CDR3 DNA reads TGTGCCAGCAGCTTAGGACAGGCCCACAGGGAGACCCAGTACTTC.

The CDR3 DNA sequence: TGCAGTGCCCAGCCGACAGGAACTCAAGAGACCCAGTACTTC. Its protein is CSAQPTGTQETQYF. The J gene is TRBJ2-5, the V gene TRBV20-1, with D possibly TRBD1 on 6 matching bases. Germline V gene sequence: CDR1 DFQATT, CDR2 SNEGSKA (reference sequence). This CDR3 comprises 14 residues. V lost 6 bases, J lost 2 bases, and 16 bases lay in between.

Many counts were recorded for this clonotype. This rearrangement joins TRBV7-9 to TRBJ2-1, with D possibly TRBD2 on 5 matching bases. Germline V gene sequence: CDR1 SEHNR, CDR2 FQNEAQ (reference sequence). Trimming removed 2 bases at V and 0 bases at J, with 5 bases between. This CDR3 has 14 amino acids. The CDR3 bases are TGTGCCAGCAGCTTAACTAGCTCCTACAATGAGCAGTTCTTC. Residues: CASSLTSSYNEQFF.

This clonotype showed up just a few times. This chain uses TRBV3-1 with TRBJ2-6, with 10 bases fitting TRBD1. J lost 2 bases, V lost 4 bases, and 2 bases had no gene match. Germline lookup yields CDR1 LGHDT and CDR2 YNNKEL (reference sequence). The CDR3 contains 16 residues. This CDR3 is CASSPDRGPGANVLTF. The CDR3 DNA sequence: TGTGCCAGCAGCCCAGACAGGGGGCCTGGGGCCAACGTCCTGACTTTC.

This clonotype came up many times. The chain couples TRBV30 to TRBJ2-1; a weak D match, TRBD2 (5 bases). V lost 8 bases to trimming and J lost 8 bases, with 13 bases between them. The CDR3 extends over 11 amino acids. Germline V gives CDR1 GTSNPN, CDR2 SVGIG (reference sequence). The CDR3: CALDGGYEQFF. In DNA, the CDR3 is TGTGCCCTAGACGGCGGGTATGAGCAGTTCTTC.

There are a few counts of this clonotype. This rearrangement joins TRBV20-1 to TRBJ1-2; 7 bases are a match to TRBD1. In germline, CDR1 is DFQATT, CDR2 SNEGSKA (reference sequence). The CDR3 extends over 15 amino acids. Trimming removed 0 bases from V and 11 bases from J; junction bases left unmatched: 15. For the CDR3, the DNA is TGCAGTGCTAGAGAATGGGACCTCAGGGGGATAGGTTACACCTTC. Its protein is CSAREWDLRGIGYTF.

This clonotype was observed at least ten times. This chain links TRBV10-3 with TRBJ2-1; D not certain. The CDR3 loop spans 14 amino acids. Trimming stripped 5 bases from V and 4 bases from J, with 12 bases between. Germline assignment: CDR1 ENHRY and CDR2 SYGVKD. The DNA for the CDR3 is TGTGCCATCAGTTTCGACCCCACTTACAATGAGCAGTTCTTC. Its protein product is CAISFDPTYNEQFF.

This clonotype was picked up one time. The V and J genes are TRBV29-1 and TRBJ2-7; D possibly uses TRBD1 or TRBD2 (5 bases each). Germline values: CDR1 SQVTM, CDR2 ANQGSEA. Deletions cut 0 bases from V and 3 bases from J, with 12 bases between. This CDR3 spans 14 amino acids. The CDR3 reads CSVEDPGTGYEQYF. The CDR3 region has the DNA TGCAGCGTTGAAGACCCCGGGACCGGCTACGAGCAGTACTTC.

This clonotype was recorded many times. The chain combines TRBV29-1 with TRBJ2-3; no firm D call. Germline lookup yields CDR1 SQVTM and CDR2 ANQGSEA. V dropped 4 bases and J dropped 2 bases, with 4 bases sitting between them. The CDR3 is made up of 11 amino acids. CDR3 nucleotides: TGCAGCGTTGCATTCACAGATACGCAGTATTTT. The encoded protein is CSVAFTDTQYF.

The V gene is TRBV3-1, the J gene TRBJ2-4; D assignment may be TRBD1 or TRBD2 (6 bases each). The J call may be in error: the DNA end matches TRBJ2-7 better. CDR3 size: 14 residues. Germline values: CDR1 LGHDT, CDR2 YNNKEL (reference sequence). The CDR3 bases are TGTGCCAGCAGCCAACGGGGCGGGACATCCGAGCAGTACTTC. It specifies CASSQRGGTSEQYF.

The chain recombines TRBV3-1 with TRBJ1-6; a possible D gene is TRBD1 (5 bases). V dropped 1 base and J dropped 10 bases, with 11 bases sitting between them. Per the germline V gene, CDR1 is LGHDT and CDR2 is YNNKEL (reference sequence). This CDR3 comprises 14 residues. The DNA of the CDR3 is TGTGCCAGCAGCCAAGTCGGCAGGGCCTCACCCCTCCACTTT. It yields the protein CASSQVGRASPLHF.

The DNA for the CDR3 is TGCGCCAGCAGCCCCGGTCCTGGCGACTATGGCTACACCTTC. It encodes CASSPGPGDYGYTF. This rearrangement joins TRBV4-1 to TRBJ1-2; D unresolved. In germline, CDR1 is MGHRA, CDR2 YSYEKL. This CDR3 region has 14 residues. V lost 4 bases and J 3 bases, leaving 12 bases between the germline ends.

A few counts support this clonotype. The rearrangement uses TRBV7-2 and TRBJ2-5; D may match TRBD1 or TRBD2 (5 bases each). The V gene's germline CDR1 is SGHTA and CDR2 FQGNSA. The CDR3 sequence is 15 residues long. V was trimmed by 1 base and J by 11 bases, leaving 20 bases between them. As DNA, the CDR3 is TGTGCCAGCAGCTTAGGTGGGACGGTGGAGATGAAGCAGTACTTC. Amino acids: CASSLGGTVEMKQYF.